The entry below gives a single T cell receptor (beta chain) sequence along with its context. The sample comes from a study of blood T cell repertoires in COVID-19. Study details: Some COVID-19 samples were acute and others convalescent; all came from the United States, Italy and Spain.

Authors' analysis steps: Amplification with reference gene primers provided the estimates of nucleated cell counts. TCRdb keeps only in-frame clones here, not all; method: immunoSEQ multiplex PCR. The V and J calls and clone size were taken over from that table, and D and trimming were inferred from the DNA. The table records about 100,000 clones, 70% to 90% of them present only once. The CDR3 is 12 amino acids. The germline V gene encodes CDR1 MNHNS and CDR2 SASEGT. The germline V and J ends were trimmed by 2 bases and 11 bases, with 10 bases remaining between them. Sequences were obtained from peripheral blood. V usage is TRBV6-1 and J usage is TRBJ1-5; TRBD1 might be the D (5 bases). The sequence was obtained from a human donor in a cohort sampled during active COVID-19. Here the CDR3 DNA reads TGTGCCAGCAGTGAACAGGGATTCGCCCAGCATTTT. Residues: CASSEQGFAQHF.